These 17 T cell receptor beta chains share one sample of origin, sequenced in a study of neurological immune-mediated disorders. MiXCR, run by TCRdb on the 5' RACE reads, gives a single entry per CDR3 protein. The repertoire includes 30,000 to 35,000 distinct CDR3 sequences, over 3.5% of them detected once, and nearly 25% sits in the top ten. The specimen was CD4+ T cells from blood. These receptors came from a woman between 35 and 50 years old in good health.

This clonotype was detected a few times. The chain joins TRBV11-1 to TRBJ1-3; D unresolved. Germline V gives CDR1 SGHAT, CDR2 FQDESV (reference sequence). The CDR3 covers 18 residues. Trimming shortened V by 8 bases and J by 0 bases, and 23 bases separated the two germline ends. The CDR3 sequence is CASRRSTGTDRSGNTIYF. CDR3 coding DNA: TGTGCCAGCCGCAGATCGACTGGAACGGACCGCTCTGGAAACACCATATATTTT.

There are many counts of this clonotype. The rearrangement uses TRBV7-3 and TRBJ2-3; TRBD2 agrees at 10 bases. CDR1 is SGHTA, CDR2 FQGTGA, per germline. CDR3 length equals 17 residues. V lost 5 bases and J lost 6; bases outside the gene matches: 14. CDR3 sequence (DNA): TGTGCCAGCAGCCTTCCCTCCCCGGGACTAGCGTCGGATACGCAGTATTTT. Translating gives CASSLPSPGLASDTQYF.

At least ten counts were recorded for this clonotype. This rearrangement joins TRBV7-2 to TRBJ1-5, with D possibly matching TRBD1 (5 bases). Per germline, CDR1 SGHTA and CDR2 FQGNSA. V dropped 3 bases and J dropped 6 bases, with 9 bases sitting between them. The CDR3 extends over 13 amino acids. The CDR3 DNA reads TGTGCCAGCAGCTTTAAAGGGGCTCAGCCCCAGCATTTT. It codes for CASSFKGAQPQHF.

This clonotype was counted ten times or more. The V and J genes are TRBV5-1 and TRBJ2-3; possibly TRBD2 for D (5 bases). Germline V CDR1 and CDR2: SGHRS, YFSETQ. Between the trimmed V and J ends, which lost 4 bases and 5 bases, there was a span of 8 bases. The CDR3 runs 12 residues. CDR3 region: CASSPTRDTQYF. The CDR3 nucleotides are TGCGCCAGCAGCCCCACTAGAGATACGCAGTATTTT.

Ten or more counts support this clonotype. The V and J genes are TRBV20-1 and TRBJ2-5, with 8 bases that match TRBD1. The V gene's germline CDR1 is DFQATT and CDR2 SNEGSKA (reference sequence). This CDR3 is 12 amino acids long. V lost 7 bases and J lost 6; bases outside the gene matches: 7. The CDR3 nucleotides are TGCAGTGATACAGGGGACAGGAAGACCCAGTACTTC. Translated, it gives CSDTGDRKTQYF.

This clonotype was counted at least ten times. CDR3 bases: TGCGCCAGCAGCATCCGGACCGCGAACACCGGGGAGCTGTTTTTT. Protein product: CASSIRTANTGELFF. The chain joins TRBV5-1 to TRBJ2-2, with no clear D. CDR3 length: 15 residues. V was trimmed by 4 bases and J by 0 bases, leaving 10 bases between them. Per the germline V gene, CDR1 is SGHRS and CDR2 is YFSETQ.

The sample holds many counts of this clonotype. The CDR3 here is CASSTGESGYNEQFF. The CDR3 DNA follows: TGTGCCAGCAGTACTGGTGAGTCTGGCTACAATGAGCAGTTCTTC. The chain is built from TRBV12-3 or TRBV12-4 and TRBJ2-1; D is undetermined. Trimming stripped 5 bases from V and 3 bases from J, with 14 bases between. CDR3 length: 15 amino acids.

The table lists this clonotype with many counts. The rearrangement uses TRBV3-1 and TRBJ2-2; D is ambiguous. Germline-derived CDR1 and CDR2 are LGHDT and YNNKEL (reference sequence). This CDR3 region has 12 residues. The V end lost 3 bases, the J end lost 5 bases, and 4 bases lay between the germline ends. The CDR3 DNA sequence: TGTGCCAGCAGCCATGGGACCGGGGAGCTGTTTTTT. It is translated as CASSHGTGELFF.

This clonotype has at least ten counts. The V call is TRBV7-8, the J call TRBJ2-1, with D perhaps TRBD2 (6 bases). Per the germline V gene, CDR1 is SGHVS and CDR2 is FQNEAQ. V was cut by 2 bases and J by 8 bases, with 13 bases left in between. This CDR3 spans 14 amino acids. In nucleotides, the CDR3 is TGTGCCAGCAGCTTAAAGGAGGGTCTACATGAGCAGTTCTTC. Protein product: CASSLKEGLHEQFF.

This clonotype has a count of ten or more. The CDR3 here is CASSVGRPSYNEQFF. The CDR3 coding sequence is TGTGCCAGCAGTGTCGGAAGGCCGTCCTACAATGAGCAGTTCTTC. J is TRBJ2-1 and V is TRBV12-3 or TRBV12-4, with D unresolved. V was clipped by 5 bases and J by 1 base, with 12 bases between them. The CDR3 is made up of 15 amino acids.

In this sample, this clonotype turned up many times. CDR3 sequence reads: CAWRYGKTTDYNSPLHF. The CDR3 DNA sequence: TGTGCCTGGAGATATGGGAAAACTACCGACTATAATTCACCCCTCCACTTT. The chain is built from TRBV30 and TRBJ1-6; D is unresolved. The V gene's germline CDR1 is GTSNPN and CDR2 SVGIG (reference sequence). The ends were cut back, 3 bases at V and 3 bases at J, with 18 bases in the middle. There are 17 residues in the CDR3.

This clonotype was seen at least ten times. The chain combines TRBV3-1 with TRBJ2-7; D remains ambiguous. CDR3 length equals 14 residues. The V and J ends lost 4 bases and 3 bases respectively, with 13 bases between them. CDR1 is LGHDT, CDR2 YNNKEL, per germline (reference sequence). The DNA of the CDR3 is TGTGCCAGCAGCCTAAGGACGCATGACTACGAGCAGTACTTC. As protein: CASSLRTHDYEQYF.

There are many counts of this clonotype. The CDR3 region is CASSRRVSNTGELFF. The CDR3 DNA reads TGTGCCAGCAGTAGGAGGGTTTCGAACACCGGGGAGCTGTTTTTT. The J gene is TRBJ2-2, the V gene TRBV6-1; D possibly corresponds to TRBD2 (6 bases). Germline V gene sequence: CDR1 MNHNS, CDR2 SASEGT. The CDR3 has 15 amino acids. Between the trimmed V and J ends, which lost 5 bases and 0 bases, there was a span of 10 bases.

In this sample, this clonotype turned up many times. In DNA, the CDR3 is TGCAGTGCCACCAGGGGATACGACTATGGCTACACCTTC. The encoded protein is CSATRGYDYGYTF. This rearrangement joins TRBV20-1 to TRBJ1-2; TRBD1 is a possible D gene (6 bases). Trimming removed 6 bases at V and 3 bases at J, with 14 bases between. Germline lookup yields CDR1 DFQATT and CDR2 SNEGSKA (reference sequence). This CDR3 contains 13 residues.

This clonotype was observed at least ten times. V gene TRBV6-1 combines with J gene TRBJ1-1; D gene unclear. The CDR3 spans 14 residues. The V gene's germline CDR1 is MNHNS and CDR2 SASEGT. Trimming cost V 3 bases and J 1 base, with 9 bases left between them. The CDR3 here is CASSDHETNTEAFF. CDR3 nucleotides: TGTGCCAGCAGTGATCATGAGACGAACACTGAAGCTTTCTTT.

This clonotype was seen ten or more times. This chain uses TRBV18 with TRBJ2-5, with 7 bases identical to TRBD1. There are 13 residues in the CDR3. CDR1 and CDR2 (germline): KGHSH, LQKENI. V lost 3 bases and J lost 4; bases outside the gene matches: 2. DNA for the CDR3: TGTGCCAGCTCACCGACAGGGTCAGAGACCCAGTACTTC. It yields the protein CASSPTGSETQYF.

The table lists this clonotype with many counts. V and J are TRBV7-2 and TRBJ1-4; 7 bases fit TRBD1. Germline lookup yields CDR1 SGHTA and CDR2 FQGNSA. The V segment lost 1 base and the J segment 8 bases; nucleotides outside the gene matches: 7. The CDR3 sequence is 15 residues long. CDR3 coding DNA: TGTGCCAGCAGCTTAGAGGCCGGGACAGCAGAAAAACTGTTTTTT. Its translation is CASSLEAGTAEKLFF.